The clone carrying this TCR beta chain has a single count. Its specificity is unknown. The sample originates from a study of T cell repertoires in breast cancer. Background on the study: Healthy donors' blood served as controls for breast cancer tumor, lymph node and blood samples. Broader study findings: TRBV7 predominance in shared TCRs may reflect tumor recognition or mispriming. TCR overlap with tumor was roughly 8% in involved nodes and 1.5% to 2.5% in tumor-free nodes.

CDR1 is MNHEY and CDR2 is SMNVEV in the germline V gene (reference sequence). The CDR3 totals 15 residues. V lost 4 bases and J lost 4, with 16 bases in between. During the second nested PCR, blocking oligonucleotides suppressed genes that were not paired. Each emulsion RT-PCR held roughly 5,000-270,000 T cells with C-region, Stepout and V-region primers. TCRdb redid the calling of the emulsion pairing reads with MiXCR, one entry per CDR3 protein. Among tens of thousands of distinct CDR3 sequences listed, about 50% were seen once. An expanded emulsion RT-PCR with primers for all TCR V genes paired CD8+ T cell chains.

The sequencing input was CD8+ T cells. V usage is TRBV27 and J usage is TRBJ1-1; a possible D gene is TRBD1 (5 bases). The receptor was derived from a pool of human donors with breast cancer or a healthy control (not recorded which). CDR3 in DNA: TGTGCCAGCAGTTACCGACTGACAGCTTCCACTGAAGCTTTCTTT. Translating it yields CASSYRLTASTEAFF.